The following is a T cell receptor (beta chain) sequence with its context. Antigen specificity is unknown. TCRdb's table, derived via immunoSEQ multiplex PCR, lists solely in-frame clones and lacks some. The sample lists a few million clones; less than 95% were seen once. CDR3 length: 13 residues. The V end was cut by 8 bases, the J end by 2 bases, with 13 bases between. CDR1 and CDR2 from the germline V gene are SNHLY and FYNNEI. The sample belongs to a study of shared clonotypes between healthy human individuals. Turning to the study itself: Each donor's CD8 memory used one plate, CD8 naive two, each CD4 subset three.

The study's findings and limits: The generation probabilities recorded for non-shared clonotypes fell below those of clonotypes shared by all four donors. On the whole, naive subsets had larger estimated richness than memory subsets had. At large depth, rarefaction still showed sorted-subset sequencing to be incomplete.

The receptor comes from a man between 18 and 29 years old in good health. Some clones in this sample may be carry-over from other donors' samples. Source material: naive CD4+ T cells from PBMCs. Described subset: CD45RA+ positively selected. The rearrangement joins TRBV2 to TRBJ2-7, with D perhaps being TRBD1 or TRBD2 (5 bases each). The CDR3 nucleotides read TGTGCCAGCTCCCGGGACGTGACCTACGAGCAGTACTTC. It yields the protein CASSRDVTYEQYF.